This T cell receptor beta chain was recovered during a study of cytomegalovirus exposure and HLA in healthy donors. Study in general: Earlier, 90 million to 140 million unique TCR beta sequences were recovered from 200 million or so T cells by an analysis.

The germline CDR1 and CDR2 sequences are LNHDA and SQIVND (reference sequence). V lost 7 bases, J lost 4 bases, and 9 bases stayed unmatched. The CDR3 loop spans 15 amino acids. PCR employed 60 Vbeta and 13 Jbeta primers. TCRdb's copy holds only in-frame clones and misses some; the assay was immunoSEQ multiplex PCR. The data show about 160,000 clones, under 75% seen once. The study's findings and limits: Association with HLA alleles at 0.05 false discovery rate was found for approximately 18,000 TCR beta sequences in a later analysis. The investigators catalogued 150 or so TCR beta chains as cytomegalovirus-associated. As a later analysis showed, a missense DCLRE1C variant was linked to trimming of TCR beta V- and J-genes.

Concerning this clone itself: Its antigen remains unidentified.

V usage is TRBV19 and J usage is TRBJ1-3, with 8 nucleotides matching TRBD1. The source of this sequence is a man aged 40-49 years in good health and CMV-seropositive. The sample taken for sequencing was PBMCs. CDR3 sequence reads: CASNLRTGPGNTIYF. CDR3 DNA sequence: TGTGCCAGTAACCTCCGGACAGGGCCCGGAAACACCATATATTTT.